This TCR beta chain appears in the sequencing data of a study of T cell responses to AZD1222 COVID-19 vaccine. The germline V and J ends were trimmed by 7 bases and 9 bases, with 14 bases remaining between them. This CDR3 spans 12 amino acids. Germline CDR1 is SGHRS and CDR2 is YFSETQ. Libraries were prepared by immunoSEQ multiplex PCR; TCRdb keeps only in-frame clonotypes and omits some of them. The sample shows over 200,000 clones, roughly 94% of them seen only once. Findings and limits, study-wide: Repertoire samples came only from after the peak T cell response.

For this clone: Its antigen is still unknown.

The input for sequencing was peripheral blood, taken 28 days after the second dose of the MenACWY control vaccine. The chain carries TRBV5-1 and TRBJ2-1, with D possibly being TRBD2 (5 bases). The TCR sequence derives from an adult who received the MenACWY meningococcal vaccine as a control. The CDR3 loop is CASALLRGEQFF. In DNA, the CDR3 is TGCGCCAGCGCACTCCTCCGGGGTGAGCAGTTCTTC.